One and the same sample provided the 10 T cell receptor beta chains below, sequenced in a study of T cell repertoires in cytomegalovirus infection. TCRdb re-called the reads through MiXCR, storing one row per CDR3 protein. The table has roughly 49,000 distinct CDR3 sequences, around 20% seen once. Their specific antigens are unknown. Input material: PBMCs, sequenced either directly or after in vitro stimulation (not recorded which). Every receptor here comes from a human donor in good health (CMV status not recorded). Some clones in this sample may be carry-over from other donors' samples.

In DNA form, the CDR3 reads TGTGCCAGTAGTATTGCAGGATGGAGTAATTCACCCCTCCACTTT. Protein product: CASSIAGWSNSPLHF. The chain combines TRBV19 with TRBJ1-6, with unresolved D. The CDR3 extends over 15 amino acids. Trimming pared 3 bases from V and 6 bases from J, leaving 12 bases between. Germline V lookup: CDR1 LNHDA, CDR2 SQIVND (reference sequence).

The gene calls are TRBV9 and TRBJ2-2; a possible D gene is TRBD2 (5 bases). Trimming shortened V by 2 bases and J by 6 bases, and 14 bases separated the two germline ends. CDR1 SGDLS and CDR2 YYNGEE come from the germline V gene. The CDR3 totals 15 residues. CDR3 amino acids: CASSVGGGDPGELFF. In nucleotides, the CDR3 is TGTGCCAGCAGCGTGGGCGGAGGTGACCCCGGGGAGCTGTTTTTT.

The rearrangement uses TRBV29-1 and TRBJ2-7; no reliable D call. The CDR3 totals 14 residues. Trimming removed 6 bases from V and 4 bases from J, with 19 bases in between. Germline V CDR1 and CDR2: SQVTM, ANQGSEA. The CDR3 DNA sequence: TGCAGCGTCGCCACAGATCCCTGGGGATACGAGCAGTACTTC. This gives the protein CSVATDPWGYEQYF.

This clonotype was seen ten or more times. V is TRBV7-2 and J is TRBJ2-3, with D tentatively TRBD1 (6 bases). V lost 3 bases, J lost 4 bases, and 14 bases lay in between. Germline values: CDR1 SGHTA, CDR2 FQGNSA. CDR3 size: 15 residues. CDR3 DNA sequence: TGTGCCAGCAGCTTGACCCCAGGGGATTCAGATACGCAGTATTTT. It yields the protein CASSLTPGDSDTQYF.

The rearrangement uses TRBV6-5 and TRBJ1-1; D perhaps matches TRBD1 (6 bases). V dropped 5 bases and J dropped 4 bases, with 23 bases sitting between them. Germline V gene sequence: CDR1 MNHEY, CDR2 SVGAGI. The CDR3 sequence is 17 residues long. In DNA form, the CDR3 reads TGTGCCAGCAGTGACCGCGTGGTTGAGGGGGGAAGCACTGAAGCTTTCTTT. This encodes CASSDRVVEGGSTEAFF.

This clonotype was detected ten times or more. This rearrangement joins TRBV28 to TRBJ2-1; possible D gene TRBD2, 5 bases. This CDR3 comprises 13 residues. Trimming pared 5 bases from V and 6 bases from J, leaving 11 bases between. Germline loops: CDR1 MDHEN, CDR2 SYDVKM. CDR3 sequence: CASSLGVFNEQFF. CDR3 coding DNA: TGTGCCAGCAGTCTCGGGGTATTCAATGAGCAGTTCTTC.

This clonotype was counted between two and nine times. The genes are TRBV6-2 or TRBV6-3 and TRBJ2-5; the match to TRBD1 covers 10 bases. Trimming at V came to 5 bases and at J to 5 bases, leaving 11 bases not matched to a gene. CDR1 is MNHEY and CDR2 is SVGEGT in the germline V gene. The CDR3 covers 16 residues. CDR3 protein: CASSLRGDRGSETQYF. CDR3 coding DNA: TGTGCCAGCAGTCTCCGAGGGGACAGGGGATCCGAGACCCAGTACTTC.

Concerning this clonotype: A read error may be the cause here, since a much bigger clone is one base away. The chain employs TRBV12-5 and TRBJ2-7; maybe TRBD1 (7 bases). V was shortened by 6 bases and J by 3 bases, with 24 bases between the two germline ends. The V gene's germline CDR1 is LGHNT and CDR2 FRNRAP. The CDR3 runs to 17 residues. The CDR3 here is CASGSPLRRGRFYEQYF. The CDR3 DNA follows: TGTGCTAGTGGATCCCCCCTTCGGAGGGGGCGCTTCTACGAGCAGTACTTC.

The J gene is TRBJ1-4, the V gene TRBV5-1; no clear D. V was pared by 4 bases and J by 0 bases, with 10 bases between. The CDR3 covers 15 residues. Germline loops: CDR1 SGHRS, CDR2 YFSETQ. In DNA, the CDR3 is TGCGCCAGCAGCCTTGACGGCGCAACTAATGAAAAACTGTTTTTT. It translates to CASSLDGATNEKLFF.

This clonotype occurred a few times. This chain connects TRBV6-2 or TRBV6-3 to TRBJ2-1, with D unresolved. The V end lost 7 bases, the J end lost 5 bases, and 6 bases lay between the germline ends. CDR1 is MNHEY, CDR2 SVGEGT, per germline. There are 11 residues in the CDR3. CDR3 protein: CASKSNNEQFF. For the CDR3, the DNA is TGTGCCAGCAAAAGCAACAATGAGCAGTTCTTC.